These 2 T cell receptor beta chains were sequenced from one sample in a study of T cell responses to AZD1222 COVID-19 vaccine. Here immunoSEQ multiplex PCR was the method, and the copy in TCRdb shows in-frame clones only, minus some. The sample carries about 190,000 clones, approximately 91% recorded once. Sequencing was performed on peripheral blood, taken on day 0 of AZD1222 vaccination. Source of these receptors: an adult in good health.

CDR3 nucleotides: TGTGCCAGCAGCAAAGACGGGAACAATGAGCAGTTCTTC. It translates to CASSKDGNNEQFF. The chain joins TRBV21-1 to TRBJ2-1; the table assigns TRBD2, which was not confirmed against the DNA. TRBV21-1 is assigned pseudogene status. The CDR3 has 13 residues.

The CDR3, as DNA: TGTGCCAGCAGTGGGACAGGACGTTATGGCTACACCTTC. Its protein product is CASSGTGRYGYTF. The chain couples TRBV28 to TRBJ1-2; 8 nucleotides line up with TRBD1. Trimming cost V 5 bases and J 5 bases; bases outside gene matches: 4. Germline CDR1 MDHEN, CDR2 SYDVKM. CDR3 size: 13 residues.